What follows is one T cell receptor (beta chain) and its context. Its matching antigen is unknown. The method was immunoSEQ multiplex PCR; TCRdb's version includes in-frame clones alone and lacks a portion of them. Among roughly 150,000 clones listed, around 94% were seen once. V was clipped by 0 bases and J by 3 bases, with 19 bases between them. The CDR3 covers 17 residues. Germline V lookup: CDR1 SGHKS, CDR2 YYEKEE (reference sequence). Second doses at about 4 or about 12 weeks were pooled. This sample is drawn from a study of T cell responses to AZD1222 COVID-19 vaccine. Study-wide results and limits: It was only 6 or 7 AZD1222 recipients who were seropositive at baseline. Clonal diversity was possibly underestimated, and white British individuals and females predominated among donors.

The chain is built from TRBV5-5 and TRBJ2-7; D gene ambiguous. This TCR was recovered from an adult who received the AZD1222 COVID-19 vaccine. The starting material was peripheral blood, obtained 28 days after the second AZD1222 dose. The CDR3 DNA reads as TGTGCCAGCAGCTTGGGGGCAGTAGTAAGCTCCTTCTACGAGCAGTACTTC. Its translation: CASSLGAVVSSFYEQYF.